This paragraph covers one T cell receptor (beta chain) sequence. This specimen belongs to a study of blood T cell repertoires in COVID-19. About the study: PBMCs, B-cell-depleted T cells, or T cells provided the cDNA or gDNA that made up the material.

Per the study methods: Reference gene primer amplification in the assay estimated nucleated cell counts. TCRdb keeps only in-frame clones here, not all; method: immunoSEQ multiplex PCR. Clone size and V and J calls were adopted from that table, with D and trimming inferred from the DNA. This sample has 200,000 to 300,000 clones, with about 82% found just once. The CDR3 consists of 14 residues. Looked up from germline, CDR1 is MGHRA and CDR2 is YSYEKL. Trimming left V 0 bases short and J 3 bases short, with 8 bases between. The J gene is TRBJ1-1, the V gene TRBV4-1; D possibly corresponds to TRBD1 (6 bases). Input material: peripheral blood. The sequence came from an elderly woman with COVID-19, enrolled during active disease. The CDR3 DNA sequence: TGCGCCAGCAGCCAAGATAGGACAGACACTGAAGCTTTCTTT. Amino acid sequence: CASSQDRTDTEAFF.